The sequence of this TCR beta chain was determined in a study of T cell repertoires in ileal Crohn's disease. Study as a whole: The M6 sample came from neoterminal ileum during colonoscopy after surgery.

The table came from immunoSEQ multiplex PCR; TCRdb's copy has only in-frame clones and leaves some out. The sample has 55,000 to 65,000 clones, around 90% seen once. A remark on this clone: Its specificity is not known.

Time point denoted: neoterminal ileum biopsy at postoperative endoscopy, about 6 months after surgery. General study points: Sorted CD8 T cells held more high-frequency clones than CD4. Every patient over 26.8% clonality showed endoscopic recurrence.

The CDR3 spans 15 residues. From germline, CDR1 is MNHEY and CDR2 SMNVEV (reference sequence). V lost 4 bases, J lost 5 bases, and 5 bases stayed unmatched. The origin of this receptor is an adult with Crohn's disease. Sequencing was done on a sample of ileal tissue. The rearrangement joins TRBV27 to TRBJ2-1, with 10 bases aligning to TRBD2. CDR3 in DNA: TGTGCCAGCAGTTGGGGACTAGCGCCAAACAATGAGCAGTTCTTC. It is translated as CASSWGLAPNNEQFF.